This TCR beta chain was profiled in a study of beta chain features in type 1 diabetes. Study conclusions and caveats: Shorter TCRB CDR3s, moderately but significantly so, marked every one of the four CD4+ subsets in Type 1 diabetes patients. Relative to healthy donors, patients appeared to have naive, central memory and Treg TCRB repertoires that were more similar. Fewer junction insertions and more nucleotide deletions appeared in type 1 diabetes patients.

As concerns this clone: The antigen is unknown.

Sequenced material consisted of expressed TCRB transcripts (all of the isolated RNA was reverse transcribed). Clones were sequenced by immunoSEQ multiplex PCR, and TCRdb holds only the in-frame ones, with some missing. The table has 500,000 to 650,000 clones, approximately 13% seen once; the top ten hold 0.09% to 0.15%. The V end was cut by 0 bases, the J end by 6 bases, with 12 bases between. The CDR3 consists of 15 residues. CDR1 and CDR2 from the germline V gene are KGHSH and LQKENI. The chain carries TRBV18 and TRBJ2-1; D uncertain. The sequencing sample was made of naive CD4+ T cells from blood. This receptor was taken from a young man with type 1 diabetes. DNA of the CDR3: TGTGCCAGCTCACCACCTGGGTCATCGGGCAATGAGCAGTTCTTC. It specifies CASSPPGSSGNEQFF.